The clone carrying this TCR beta chain has a handful of counts. No antigen is known for it. This sample stems from a study of regulatory T cells in long-lasting Graves disease. Study overall: Newly diagnosed Graves' patients took antithyroid drugs under 3 months. General observations from the study: The study found persistent patients shared more public clonotypes (2,741) than new patients (over 900).

With V trimmed by 3 bases and J by 8 bases, 8 bases remained unmatched. Germline V gives CDR1 KGHSH, CDR2 LQKENI. The CDR3 has 15 amino acids. Noted time point: newly diagnosed GD, antithyroid drugs for less than 3 months. RNA extracted from PBMCs served as the sequencing template. Building the TCR beta libraries relied on iRepertoire HTBI primers, and CDR3 regions underwent Arm-PCR. Source study methods: Taken together, the samples had 60 to 80 TRBV and more than 11 TRBJ segments identified. TCRdb used MiXCR to reprocess the multiplex PCR reads, holding one entry per CDR3 protein. In this record, the V and J calls reflect TCRdb's handling and not the investigators' own analysis. The sample holds about 400,000 distinct CDR3 sequences; about a sixth are singletons and the top ten take roughly 20%.

The sample was peripheral blood mononuclear cells (PBMCs), taken at new diagnosis, from a patient treated with antithyroid drugs. V and J are TRBV18 and TRBJ1-4; 8 nucleotides align to TRBD1. The clonotype originates from a female donor with Graves disease. In DNA form, the CDR3 reads TGTGCCAGCTCACCCTCAGGGGGCGGAGGCGAAAAACTGTTTTTT. It encodes CASSPSGGGGEKLFF. Full variable domain (rest looked up from reference TRBV18 and TRBJ1-4): NAGVMQNPRHLVRRRGQEARLRCSPMKGHSHVYWYRQLPEEGLKFMVYLQKENIIDESGMPKERFSAEFPKEGPSILRIQQVVRGDSAAYFCASSPSGGGGEKLFFGSGTQLSVL.